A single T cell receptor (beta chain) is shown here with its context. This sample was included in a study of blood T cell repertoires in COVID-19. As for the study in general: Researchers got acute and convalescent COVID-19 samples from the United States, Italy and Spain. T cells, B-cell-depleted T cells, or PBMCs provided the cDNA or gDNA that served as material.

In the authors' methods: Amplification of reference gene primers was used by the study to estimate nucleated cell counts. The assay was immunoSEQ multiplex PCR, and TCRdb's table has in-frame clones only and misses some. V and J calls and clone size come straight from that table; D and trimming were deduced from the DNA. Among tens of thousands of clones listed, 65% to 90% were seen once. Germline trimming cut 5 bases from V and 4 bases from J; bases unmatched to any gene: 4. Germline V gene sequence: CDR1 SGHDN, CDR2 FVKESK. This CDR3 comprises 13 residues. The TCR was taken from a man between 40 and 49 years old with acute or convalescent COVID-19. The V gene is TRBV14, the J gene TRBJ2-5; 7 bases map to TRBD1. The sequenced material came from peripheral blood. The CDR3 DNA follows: TGTGCCAGCAGCTCCGGGACAGCAGAGACCCAGTACTTC. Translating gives CASSSGTAETQYF.